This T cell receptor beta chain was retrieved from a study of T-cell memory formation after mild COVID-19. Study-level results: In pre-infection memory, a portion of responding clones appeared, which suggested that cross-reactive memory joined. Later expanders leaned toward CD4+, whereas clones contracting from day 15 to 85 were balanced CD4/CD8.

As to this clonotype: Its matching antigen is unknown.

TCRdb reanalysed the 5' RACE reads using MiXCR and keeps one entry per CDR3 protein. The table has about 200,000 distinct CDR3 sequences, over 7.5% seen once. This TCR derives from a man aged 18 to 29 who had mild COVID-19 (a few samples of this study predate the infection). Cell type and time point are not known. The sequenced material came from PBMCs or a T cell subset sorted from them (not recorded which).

CDR3 bases: TGTGCCAGCACGTGGACAGAAGGCACAGATACGCAGTATTTT. Its protein is CASTWTEGTDTQYF. V usage is TRBV2 and J usage is TRBJ2-3, with D perhaps matching TRBD1 (6 bases). The germline V gene encodes CDR1 SNHLY and CDR2 FYNNEI. The CDR3 spans 14 residues. V dropped 7 bases and J dropped 1 base, with 12 bases sitting between them.